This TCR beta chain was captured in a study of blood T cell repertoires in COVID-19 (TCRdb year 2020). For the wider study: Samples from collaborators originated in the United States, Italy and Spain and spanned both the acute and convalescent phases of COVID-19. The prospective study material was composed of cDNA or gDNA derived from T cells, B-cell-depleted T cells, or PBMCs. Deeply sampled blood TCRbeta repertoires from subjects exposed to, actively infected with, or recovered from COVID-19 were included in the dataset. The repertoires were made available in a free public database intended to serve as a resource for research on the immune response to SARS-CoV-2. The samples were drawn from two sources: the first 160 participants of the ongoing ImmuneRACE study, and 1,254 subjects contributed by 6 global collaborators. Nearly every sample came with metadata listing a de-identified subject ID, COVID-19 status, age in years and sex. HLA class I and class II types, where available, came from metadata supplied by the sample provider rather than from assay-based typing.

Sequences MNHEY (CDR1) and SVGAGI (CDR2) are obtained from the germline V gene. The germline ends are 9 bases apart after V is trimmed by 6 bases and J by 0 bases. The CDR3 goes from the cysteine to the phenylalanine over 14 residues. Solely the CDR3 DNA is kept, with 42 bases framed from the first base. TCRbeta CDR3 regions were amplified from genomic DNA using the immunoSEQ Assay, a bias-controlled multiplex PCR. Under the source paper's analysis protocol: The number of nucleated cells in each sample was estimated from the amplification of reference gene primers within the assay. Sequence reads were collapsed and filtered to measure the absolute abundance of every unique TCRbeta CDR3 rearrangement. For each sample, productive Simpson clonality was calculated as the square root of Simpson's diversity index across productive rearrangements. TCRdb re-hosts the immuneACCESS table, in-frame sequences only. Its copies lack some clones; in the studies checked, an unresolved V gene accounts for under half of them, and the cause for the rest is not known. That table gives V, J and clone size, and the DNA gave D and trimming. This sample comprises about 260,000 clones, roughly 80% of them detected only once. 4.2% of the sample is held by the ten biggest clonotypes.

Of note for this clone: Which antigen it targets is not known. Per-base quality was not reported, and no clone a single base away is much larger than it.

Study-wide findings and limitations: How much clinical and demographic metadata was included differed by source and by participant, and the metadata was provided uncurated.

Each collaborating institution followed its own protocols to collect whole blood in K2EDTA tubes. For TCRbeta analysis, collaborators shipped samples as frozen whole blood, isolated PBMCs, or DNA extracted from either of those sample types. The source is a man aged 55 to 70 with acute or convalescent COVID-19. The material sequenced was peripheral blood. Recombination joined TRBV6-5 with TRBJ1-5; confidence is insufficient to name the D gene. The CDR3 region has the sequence CASSSPGSNQPQHF. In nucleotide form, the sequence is TGTGCCAGCAGCTCTCCGGGTAGCAATCAGCCCCAGCATTTT.